This paragraph covers one TCR beta chain sequence. This record belongs to a study of shared clonotypes between healthy human individuals. CDR3 length equals 15 residues. The ends lost 5 bases at V and 5 bases at J; junction bases unmatched: 7. In germline, CDR1 is SGHAT, CDR2 FQNNGV. Generated by immunoSEQ multiplex PCR, the TCRdb table keeps only in-frame clones and is missing some. The sample lists under 1,900,000 clones, approximately 98.5% occurring once. The receptor was isolated from a man aged 30 to 45 in good health. This chain links TRBV11-2 with TRBJ2-1, with TRBD1 identical over 9 bases. Sequenced: naive CD4+ T cells sorted from blood. As to subset: CD45RA+ positively selected. In DNA form, the CDR3 reads TGTGCCAGCAGCCCCCCCGGGACAGGGAACAATGAGCAGTTCTTC. Its protein product is CASSPPGTGNNEQFF.